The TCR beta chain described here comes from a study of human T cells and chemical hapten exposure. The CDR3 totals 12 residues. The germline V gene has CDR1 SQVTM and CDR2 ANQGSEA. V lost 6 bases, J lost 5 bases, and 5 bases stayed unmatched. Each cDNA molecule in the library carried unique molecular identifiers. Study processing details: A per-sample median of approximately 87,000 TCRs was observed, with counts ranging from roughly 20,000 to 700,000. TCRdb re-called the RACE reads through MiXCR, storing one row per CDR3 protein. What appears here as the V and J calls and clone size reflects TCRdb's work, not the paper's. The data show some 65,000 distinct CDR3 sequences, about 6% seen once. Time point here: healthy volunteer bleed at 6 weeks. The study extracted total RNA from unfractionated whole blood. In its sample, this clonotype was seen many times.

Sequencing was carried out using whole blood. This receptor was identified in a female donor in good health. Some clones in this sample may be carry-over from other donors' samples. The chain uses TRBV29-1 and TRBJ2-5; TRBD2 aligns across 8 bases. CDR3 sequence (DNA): TGCAGCGTCGAGCGGGAGCTGGAGACCCAGTACTTC. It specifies CSVERELETQYF.